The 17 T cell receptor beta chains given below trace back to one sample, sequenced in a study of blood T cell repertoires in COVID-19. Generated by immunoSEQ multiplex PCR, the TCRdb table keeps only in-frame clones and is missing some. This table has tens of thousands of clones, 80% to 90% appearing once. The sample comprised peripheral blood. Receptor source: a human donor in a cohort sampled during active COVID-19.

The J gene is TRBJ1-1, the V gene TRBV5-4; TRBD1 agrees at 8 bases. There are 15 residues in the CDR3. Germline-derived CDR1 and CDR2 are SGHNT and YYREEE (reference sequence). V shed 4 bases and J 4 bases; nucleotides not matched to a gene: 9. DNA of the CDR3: TGTGCCAGCAGCGCCCGGACAGGGTTGAGCACTGAAGCTTTCTTT. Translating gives CASSARTGLSTEAFF.

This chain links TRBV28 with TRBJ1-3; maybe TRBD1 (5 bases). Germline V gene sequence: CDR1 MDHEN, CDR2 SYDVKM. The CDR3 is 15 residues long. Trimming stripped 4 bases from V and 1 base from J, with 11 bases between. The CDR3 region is CASSSRAGSGNTIYF. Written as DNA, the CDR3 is TGTGCCAGCAGTTCCCGGGCAGGGTCTGGAAACACCATATATTTT.

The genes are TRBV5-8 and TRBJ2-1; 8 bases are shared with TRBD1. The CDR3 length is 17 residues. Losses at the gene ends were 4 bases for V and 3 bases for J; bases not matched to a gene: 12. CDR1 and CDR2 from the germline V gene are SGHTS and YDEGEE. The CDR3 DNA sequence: TGTGCCAGCAGCACGCTCGGAGGGACAGGTGGCTACAATGAGCAGTTCTTC. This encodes CASSTLGGTGGYNEQFF.

DNA for the CDR3: TGTGCCAGCAGCTTAACGGCTAGCGGGAGGGCCGGGGAGCTGTTTTTT. Translation gives CASSLTASGRAGELFF. This sequence joins TRBV7-3 and TRBJ2-2, with 12 nucleotides matching TRBD2. The CDR3 consists of 16 residues. CDR1 is SGHTA and CDR2 is FQGTGA in the germline V gene. The V gene end was trimmed by 0 bases and the J gene end by 6 bases; junction bases not matched to a gene: 2.

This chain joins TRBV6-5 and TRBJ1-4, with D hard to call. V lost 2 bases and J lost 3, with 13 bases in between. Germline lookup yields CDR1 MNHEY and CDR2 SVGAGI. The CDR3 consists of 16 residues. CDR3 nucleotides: TGTGCCAGCAGTTACCGAGTACTCGCTGCTAATGAAAAACTGTTTTTT. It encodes CASSYRVLAANEKLFF.

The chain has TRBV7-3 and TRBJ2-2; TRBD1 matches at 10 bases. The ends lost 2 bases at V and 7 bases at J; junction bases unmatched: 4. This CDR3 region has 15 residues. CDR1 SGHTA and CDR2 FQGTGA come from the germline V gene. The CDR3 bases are TGTGCCAGCAGCTTAGGGACAGGGGTCCACGGGGAGCTGTTTTTT. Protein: CASSLGTGVHGELFF.

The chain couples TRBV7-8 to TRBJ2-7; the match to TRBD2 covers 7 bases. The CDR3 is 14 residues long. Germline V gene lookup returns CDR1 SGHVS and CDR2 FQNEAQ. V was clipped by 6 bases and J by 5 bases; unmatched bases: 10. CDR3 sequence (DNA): TGTGCCAGCAGGTTCGGGAGGCCGTCGGACGAGCAGTACTTC. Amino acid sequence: CASRFGRPSDEQYF.

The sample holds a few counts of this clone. The CDR3 loop reads CASSEGRVGNQPQHF. CDR3 in DNA: TGTGCCAGCAGTGAAGGCAGGGTAGGCAATCAGCCCCAGCATTTT. This chain links TRBV6-1 with TRBJ1-5, with a possible D match to TRBD1 (5 bases). The germline gives CDR1 MNHNS, CDR2 SASEGT. The length of the CDR3 is 15 residues. Trimming removed 1 base at V and 2 bases at J, with 9 bases between.

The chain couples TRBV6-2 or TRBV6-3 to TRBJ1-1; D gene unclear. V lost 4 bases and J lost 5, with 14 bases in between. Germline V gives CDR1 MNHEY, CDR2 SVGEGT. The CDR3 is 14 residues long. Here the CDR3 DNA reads TGTGCCAGCAGTTCGGTCAGATCGGGGACTGAAGCTTTCTTT. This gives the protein CASSSVRSGTEAFF.

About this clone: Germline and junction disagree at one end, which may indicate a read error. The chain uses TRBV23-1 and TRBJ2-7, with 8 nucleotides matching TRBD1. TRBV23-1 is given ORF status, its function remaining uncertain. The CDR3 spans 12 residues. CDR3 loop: CASSQSRGRVSF. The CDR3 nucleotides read TGCGCCAGCAGTCAATCCAGGGGGCGGGTTTCCTTC.

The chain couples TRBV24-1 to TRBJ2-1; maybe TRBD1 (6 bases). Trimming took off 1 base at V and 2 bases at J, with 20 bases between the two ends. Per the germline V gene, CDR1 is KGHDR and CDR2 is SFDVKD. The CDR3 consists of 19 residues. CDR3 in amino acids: CATSDFRHRDTGAYNEQFF. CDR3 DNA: TGTGCCACCAGTGATTTTCGCCACCGGGACACCGGCGCCTACAATGAGCAGTTCTTC.

The chain's CDR3 is CASHWRGLAGGIGELFF. The CDR3 DNA reads TGTGCCAGCCACTGGAGGGGCCTAGCGGGGGGCATCGGGGAGCTGTTTTTT. The chain combines TRBV14 with TRBJ2-2, with 11 bases aligning to TRBD2. The CDR3 has 17 residues. CDR1 and CDR2 (germline): SGHDN, FVKESK. After removal of 8 bases from V and 7 bases from J, the junction contained 15 bases not matched to a gene.

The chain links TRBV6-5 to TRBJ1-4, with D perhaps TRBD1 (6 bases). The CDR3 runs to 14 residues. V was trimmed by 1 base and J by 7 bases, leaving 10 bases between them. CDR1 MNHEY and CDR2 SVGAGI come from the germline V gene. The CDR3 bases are TGTGCCAGCAGTTACTACAGGGAGGGTGAAAAACTGTTTTTT. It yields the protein CASSYYREGEKLFF.

The CDR3 coding sequence is TGTGCCAGTAGTGGGACAGGGAATCAGCCCCAGCATTTT. It is translated as CASSGTGNQPQHF. The chain has TRBV19 and TRBJ1-5, with 9 bases lining up with TRBD1. The V gene's germline CDR1 is LNHDA and CDR2 SQIVND (reference sequence). Trimming at V came to 5 bases and at J to 4 bases, leaving 0 bases not matched to a gene. The CDR3 has 13 amino acids.

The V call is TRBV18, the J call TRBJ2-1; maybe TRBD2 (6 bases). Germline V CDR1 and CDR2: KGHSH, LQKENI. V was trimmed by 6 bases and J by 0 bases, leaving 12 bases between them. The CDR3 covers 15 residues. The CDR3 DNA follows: TGTGCCAGCTCCTCCGTAGCGGACTCCTACAATGAGCAGTTCTTC. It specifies CASSSVADSYNEQFF.

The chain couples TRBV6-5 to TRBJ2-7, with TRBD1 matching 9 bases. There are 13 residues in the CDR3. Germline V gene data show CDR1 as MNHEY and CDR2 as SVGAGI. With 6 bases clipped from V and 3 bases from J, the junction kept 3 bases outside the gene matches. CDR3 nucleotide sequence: TGTGCCAGCAGAGCGACAGGGGGCTACGAGCAGTACTTC. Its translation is CASRATGGYEQYF.

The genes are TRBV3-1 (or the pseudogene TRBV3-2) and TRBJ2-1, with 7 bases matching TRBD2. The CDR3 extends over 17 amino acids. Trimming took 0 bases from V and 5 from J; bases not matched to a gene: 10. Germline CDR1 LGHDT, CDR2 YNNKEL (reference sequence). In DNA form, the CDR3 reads TGTGCCAGCAGCCAAGATCCGGGAGGCGGGGGTGACAATGAGCAGTTCTTC. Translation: CASSQDPGGGGDNEQFF.